These T cell receptor beta chains were read from a single sample in a study of vaccination effects on CD4 cells after COVID-19. The antigens for these receptors are not known. Sequenced by immunoSEQ multiplex PCR; TCRdb stores in-frame clones only, minus some. This repertoire shows 30,000 or so clones, 72% found once; its top ten account for under 35%. Sample: CD4+ T cells from PBMCs cultured with a peptide pool, taken before COVID-19 vaccination. The receptors shown here come from a human donor who had a prior SARS-CoV-2 infection. CDR3s include the opening cysteine and the closing phenylalanine or tryptophan. Clone size, where shown, is once, few, many, or a class for clones that have expanded.

J | V | size | CDR3
TRBJ2-5 | TRBV5-4 | NA | CASSRHFETQYF
TRBJ2-5 | TRBV7-9 | NA | CASSLMEGEEETQYF
TRBJ2-5 | TRBV7-9 | NA | CASSLPRLAVYQETQYF
TRBJ2-7 | TRBV6-5 | NA | CASSSPGLGAYEQYF
TRBJ2-1 | TRBV7-2 | NA | CASSAGTSRLNEQFF
TRBJ1-1 | TRBV24-1 | NA | CATRGGTEAFF
TRBJ1-6 | TRBV5-1 | NA | CASSLVSANSPLHF
TRBJ1-2 | TRBV18 | NA | CASSPGPGQEGNGYTF
TRBJ2-7 | TRBV5-4 | NA | CASSVGLEQYF
TRBJ1-3 | TRBV30 | NA | CAWHTGGSGNTIYF
TRBJ2-1 | TRBV6-1 | NA | CASSVILTGGLNEQFF
TRBJ2-3 | TRBV10-3 | NA | CAINDRGITDTQYF
TRBJ2-1 | TRBV10-1 | NA | CASSERFAGDPYNEQFF
TRBJ1-5 | TRBV7-9 | NA | CASSLEQGMYSNQPQHF
TRBJ2-5 | TRBV7-3 | NA | CASSLSGPETQYF
TRBJ1-3 | TRBV19 | NA | CASSIGNRIYSGNTIYF
TRBJ2-7 | TRBV7-9 | once | CASTGRGPKARLSYEQYF
TRBJ2-5 | TRBV29-1 | NA | CSVEGAGGSETQYF
TRBJ1-1 | TRBV9 | few | CASSPLGRGAEAFF
TRBJ2-7 | TRBV18 | NA | CASSFDRGGYEQYF
TRBJ1-1 | TRBV6-6 | NA | CASSYPNRDGRNEAFF
TRBJ1-1 | TRBV5-1 | NA | CASQDQDNTEAFF
TRBJ2-7 | TRBV5-1 | few | CASSLQQSYEQYF
TRBJ1-6 | TRBV15 | NA | CATSRDRDDFGVSYNSPLHF
TRBJ2-7 | TRBV5-4 | once | CASRTYGVYEQYF
TRBJ1-6 | TRBV27 | few | CASSPYNSPLHF
TRBJ2-5 | TRBV27 | NA | CASSLRLAQETQYF
TRBJ1-2 | TRBV5-1 | few | CASSSGEGWDYGYTF
TRBJ2-7 | TRBV18 | NA | CASSPSAGPGEQYF
TRBJ1-5 | TRBV10-3 | NA | CAISDSPGQGVINQPQHF
TRBJ2-5 | TRBV7-3 | NA | CASSLSVQETQYF
TRBJ1-5 | TRBV19 | NA | CASSAAAGHQPQHF
TRBJ2-7 | TRBV2 | NA | CASSESSGGRGSYEQYF
TRBJ1-6 | TRBV9 | NA | CASSVGKENSPLHF
TRBJ2-1 | TRBV19 | NA | CASSISRGNEQFF
TRBJ1-1 | TRBV11-2 | NA | CASSLVPGTWNTEAFF
TRBJ2-1 | TRBV5-6 | few | CASSLVVVSEQFF
TRBJ2-7 | TRBV4-3 | NA | CASSQAITYGTGGAEQYF
TRBJ1-5 | TRBV19 | NA | CASSAEGGPQHF
TRBJ1-4 | TRBV2 | NA | CASSEARLNEKLFF
TRBJ2-5 | TRBV9 | NA | CASSVVMGETQYF